A selection of T cell receptor beta chains follows, all from one sample in a study of cytomegalovirus exposure and HLA in healthy donors. This table comes from immunoSEQ multiplex PCR, and its TCRdb copy is limited to in-frame clones, with some not included. Of under 130,000 clones detected, around 80% appear once; the ten largest clones hold 5.6%. The sequencing sample was made of PBMCs. The receptors here all came from a male donor in good health and CMV-seronegative. Each CDR3 is given with its conserved first and last residue. D genes are given only for firm matches. The size entry is marked missing in some rows and otherwise reads once, few, many or a size class.

J gene | D gene | clone size | V gene | CDR3 DNA | CDR3 protein
TRBJ2-1 | TRBD2 | - | TRBV7-7 | TGTGCTAGCAGCCTACTAGCGGGAGACAGCAATGAGCAGTTCTTC | CASSLLAGDSNEQFF
TRBJ2-7 | TRBD1 | - | TRBV11-3 | TGTGCCAGCAGGGACAGGGTATACGAGCAGTACTTC | CASRDRVYEQYF
TRBJ1-2 | TRBD1 | - | TRBV28 | TGTGCCAGCAGCTCGGGGGACAGGGTGTATGGCTACACCTTC | CASSSGDRVYGYTF
TRBJ2-1 | - | - | TRBV4-2 | TGTGCCAGCAGCCAAGAAGGTCTAGAGCCCATCAATGAGCAGTTCTTC | CASSQEGLEPINEQFF
TRBJ1-5 | TRBD1 | - | TRBV28 | TGTGCCAGCAGTTTTCCGGACAGGGGAAATCAGCCCCAGCATTTT | CASSFPDRGNQPQHF
TRBJ2-7 | TRBD1 | - | TRBV11-2 | TGTGCCAGCAGCTTACGGCTCCCCGGGACAGGCTCCTACGAGCAGTACTTC | CASSLRLPGTGSYEQYF
TRBJ1-5 | - | once | TRBV28 | TGTGCCAGCACCCCCTCGGGGGAAGTGGATCAGCCCCAGCATTTT | CASTPSGEVDQPQHF
TRBJ1-4 | - | - | TRBV15 | TGTGCCACCAGCGGAAAGTTGGGGAGGGGTGAAAAACTGTTTTTT | CATSGKLGRGEKLFF
TRBJ1-3 | - | - | TRBV7-9 | TGTTCCAGCAGCTTCCGGGGCTCTGGAAACACCATATATTTT | CSSSFRGSGNTIYF
TRBJ2-7 | - | - | TRBV15 | TGTGCCACCAGCAGAGACCCGGGACATTCCTACGAGCAGTACTTC | CATSRDPGHSYEQYF
TRBJ2-7 | TRBD1 | - | TRBV28 | TGTGCCAGCGGATTTCGGACAGGCGAGCAGTACTTC | CASGFRTGEQYF
TRBJ2-3 | TRBD1 | - | TRBV11-3 | TGTGCCAGCAGCAATACCGGACAGGGTGAAGATACGCAGTATTTT | CASSNTGQGEDTQYF
TRBJ2-1 | TRBD1 | - | TRBV30 | TGTGCCTGGAGTATCGGCAGGGGGCCTTACAATGAGCAGTTCTTC | CAWSIGRGPYNEQFF
TRBJ1-1 | - | - | TRBV9 | TGTGCCAGCAGCCTCTCCCCAGGGCTTCGTTCTGAAGCTTTCTTT | CASSLSPGLRSEAFF
TRBJ2-7 | - | - | TRBV11-2 | TGTGCCAGCAGCTTGTGGCAGGGGGGTGGCGAGCAGTACTTC | CASSLWQGGGEQYF
TRBJ1-4 | TRBD1 | once | TRBV11-2 | TGTGCCAGCAGCCTCGGGACAGGGCATGAAAAACTGTTTTTT | CASSLGTGHEKLFF
TRBJ2-7 | TRBD2 | once | TRBV25-1 | TGTGCCAGCAGCAGGACTAGGGCCGACGAGCAGTACTTC | CASSRTRADEQYF
TRBJ2-3 | TRBD2 | - | TRBV6-1 | TGTGCCAGCGGCGGCGGGGGGGCAGATACGCAGTATTTT | CASGGGGADTQYF
TRBJ2-1 | - | - | TRBV11-3 | TGTGCCAGCAGCTTAGTGCGCGATGAGCAGTTCTTC | CASSLVRDEQFF
TRBJ2-7 | TRBD1 | - | TRBV9 | TGTGCCAGCAGCGCAGGGACAGGGGGCGACGAGCAGTACTTC | CASSAGTGGDEQYF
TRBJ2-7 | TRBD2 | - | TRBV29-1 | TGCAGCGTTGAGCGGGAGGTTAGCGGGAGGGCCCATCGGTCCTACGAGCAGTACTTC | CSVEREVSGRAHRSYEQYF
TRBJ2-7 | TRBD1 | - | TRBV7-9 | TGTGCCAGCAGCCAGGACCCGGACAGGGTCGTAAGTTTTGGCGAGCAGTACTTC | CASSQDPDRVVSFGEQYF
TRBJ1-1 | TRBD1 | - | TRBV19 | TGTGCCAGTAGCTTGGACAGGGGGCGAAGGACTGAAGCTTTCTTT | CASSLDRGRRTEAFF
TRBJ1-5 | TRBD1 | - | TRBV27 | TGTGCCAGCAGTTTAACGGGAGGGGGCCTGCCCCAGCATTTT | CASSLTGGGLPQHF
TRBJ2-1 | TRBD1 | few | TRBV4-2 | TGTGCCAGCAGCCAAGATACTAGGAGGGACAGGAACAATGAGCAGTTCTTC | CASSQDTRRDRNNEQFF
TRBJ1-1 | - | - | TRBV19 | TGTGCCAGTAGTATAGATGGGGGGAGTATTACTGAAGCTTTCTTT | CASSIDGGSITEAFF